These T cell receptor beta chains were read from a single sample in a study of chemoradiotherapy in HPV16-positive cancers. Profiling relied on immunoSEQ multiplex PCR, and the TCRdb table lists in-frame clones only, not all of them. Here the sample spans about 66,000 clones, about 88% being singletons. The material sequenced was blood, taken from a patient who underwent chemoradiotherapy. These receptors were taken from a human donor with HPV-associated anogenital cancer. Each CDR3 is given with its conserved first and last residue. Fields, in order: V gene, D gene, J gene, clone size, CDR3 protein, CDR3 DNA. D genes are given only for firm matches. Expanded clones are given a class, and other clones once, few, many or no size at all.

TRBV5-1	TRBD2	TRBJ2-7	.	CASSLEGLGGSYEQYF	TGCGCCAGCAGCTTGGAGGGACTAGGGGGTTCCTACGAGCAGTACTTC
TRBV19	.	TRBJ1-5	.	CASSIFISNQPQHF	TGTGCCAGTAGTATTTTTATTAGCAATCAGCCCCAGCATTTT
TRBV2	TRBD1	TRBJ1-6	.	CASRAQGMGNSPLHF	TGTGCCAGCAGGGCACAGGGGATGGGCAATTCACCCCTCCACTTT
TRBV19	.	TRBJ1-5	.	CASSKETMVGGYSNQPQHF	TGTGCCAGTAGTAAAGAGACTATGGTCGGGGGTTATAGCAATCAGCCCCAGCATTTT
TRBV6-1	.	TRBJ2-7	few	CASSDRGGTYEQYF	TGTGCCAGCAGTGACAGGGGTGGTACCTACGAGCAGTACTTC
TRBV5-1	.	TRBJ1-2	few	CASSSGGSLGGYTF	TGCGCCAGCAGCAGTGGCGGGTCCCTAGGGGGCTACACCTTC
TRBV19	.	TRBJ2-3	.	CASSLNTDTQYF	TGTGCCAGTAGCCTGAACACAGATACGCAGTATTTT
TRBV19	TRBD1	TRBJ2-7	.	CASSEPGQGSYEQYF	TGTGCCAGTAGTGAGCCGGGACAGGGGTCCTACGAGCAGTACTTC
TRBV29-1	.	TRBJ1-1	.	CSVDGAYTEAFF	TGCAGCGTTGACGGGGCTTACACTGAAGCTTTCTTT
TRBV2	.	TRBJ2-4	once	CASSEDLAINIQYF	TGTGCCAGCAGTGAGGATCTAGCGATAAACATTCAGTACTTC
TRBV21-1	.	TRBJ2-7	.	CASSNSGTSGRAEDEQYF	TGTGCCAGCAGCAATTCCGGGACTAGCGGGAGGGCGGAGGACGAGCAGTACTTC
TRBV5-4	TRBD2	TRBJ2-3	once	CASSWGGEGRTDTQYF	TGTGCCAGCAGCTGGGGTGGGGAGGGACGCACAGATACGCAGTATTTT
TRBV9	.	TRBJ2-7	.	CASSVSPGLAYEQYF	TGTGCCAGCAGCGTGTCTCCGGGACTGGCCTACGAGCAGTACTTC
TRBV30	TRBD1	TRBJ1-1	.	CAWGQGDTEAFF	TGTGCCTGGGGACAGGGAGACACTGAAGCTTTCTTT
TRBV7-6	.	TRBJ2-7	.	CASSLVGDTTYEQYF	TGTGCCAGCAGCTTAGTGGGGGACACTACCTACGAGCAGTACTTC
TRBV30	TRBD1	TRBJ1-1	few	CAWGHRGMAFF	TGTGCCTGGGGCCACAGGGGAATGGCTTTCTTT
TRBV19	.	TRBJ1-6	.	CASSMGHYNSPLHF	TGTGCCAGTAGTATGGGGCACTATAATTCACCCCTCCACTTT
TRBV7-9	TRBD2	TRBJ2-7	.	CASSPGREGYEQYF	TGTGCCAGCAGCCCAGGACGGGAGGGGTACGAGCAGTACTTC
TRBV10-1	TRBD1	TRBJ1-4	few	CASSDGGTGDEKLFF	TGCGCCAGCAGTGATGGGGGGACAGGGGATGAAAAACTGTTTTTT
TRBV27	TRBD2	TRBJ2-1	.	CASSFLADNEQFF	TGTGCCAGCAGTTTTCTAGCGGACAATGAGCAGTTCTTC
TRBV18	.	TRBJ2-1	.	CASSPAGSRVLNEQFF	TGTGCCAGCTCACCAGCGGGTTCGAGGGTGTTGAATGAGCAGTTCTTC